This T cell receptor beta chain was captured in a study of CD8+CD57+ T cells in acquired aplastic anemia. It was patients with CD8+CD57+ cell expansion by flow cytometry who were chosen for sequencing. This CDR3 is 13 amino acids long. Trimming left V 2 bases short and J 7 bases short, with 8 bases between. The germline V gene encodes CDR1 SGHTA and CDR2 FQGTGA. Investigators profiled TCR beta VDJ and CDR3 from genomic DNA template. TCRdb fed the reads into MiXCR, producing one record per CDR3 protein. The repertoire holds about 190,000 distinct CDR3 sequences, roughly half seen once, with 9.7% in the top ten.

Sequenced sample: sorted CD4+, CD8+, or CD8+CD57+ T cells (not recorded which) from PBMCs. The TCR sequence derives from a human donor with aplastic anemia. The V gene is TRBV7-3, the J gene TRBJ2-2; no clear D gene. Here the CDR3 reads CASSLPGRGELFF. Written as DNA, the CDR3 is TGTGCCAGCAGCTTACCCGGACGCGGGGAGCTGTTTTTT.